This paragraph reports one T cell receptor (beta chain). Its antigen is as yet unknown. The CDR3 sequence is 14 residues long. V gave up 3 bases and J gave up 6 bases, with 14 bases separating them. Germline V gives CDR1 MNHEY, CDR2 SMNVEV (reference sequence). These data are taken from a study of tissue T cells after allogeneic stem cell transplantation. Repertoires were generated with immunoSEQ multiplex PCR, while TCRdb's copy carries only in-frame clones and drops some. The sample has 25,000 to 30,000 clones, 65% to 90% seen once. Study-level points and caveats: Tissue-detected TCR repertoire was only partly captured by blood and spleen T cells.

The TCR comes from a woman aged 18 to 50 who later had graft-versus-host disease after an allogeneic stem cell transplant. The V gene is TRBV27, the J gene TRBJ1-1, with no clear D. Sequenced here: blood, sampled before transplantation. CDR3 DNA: TGTGCCAGCAGTTTTCCGGGTAAGATCGCTGAAGCTTTCTTT. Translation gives CASSFPGKIAEAFF.